The 2 T cell receptor beta chains given below trace back to one sample, sequenced in a study of blood T cell repertoires in COVID-19. Some clones are missing from TCRdb's copy, which holds only in-frame ones; the method was immunoSEQ multiplex PCR. This sample has 35,000 to 45,000 clones; roughly 80% occur once, and the top ten carry just under 2%. The source material was peripheral blood. These receptors all stem from a man in his fifties or sixties with active COVID-19.

The chain has TRBV7-2 and TRBJ2-7; possible D gene TRBD2, 5 bases. Per the germline V gene, CDR1 is SGHTA and CDR2 is FQGNSA. The CDR3 extends over 15 amino acids. Trimming left V 4 bases short and J 0 bases short, with 13 bases between. In DNA, the CDR3 is TGTGCCAGCAGCTCCCAAAGTAGCGTCTCCTACGAGCAGTACTTC. It yields the protein CASSSQSSVSYEQYF. Variable domain in full (rest from reference TRBV7-2 and TRBJ2-7): GAGVSQSPSNKVTEKGKDVELRCDPISGHTALYWYRQSLGQGLEFLIYFQGNSAPDKSGLPSDRFSAERTGGSVSTLTIQRTQQEDSAVYLCASSSQSSVSYEQYFGPGTRLTVT.

This clone has a single count. The chain joins TRBV7-8 to TRBJ1-5; TRBD1 matches 9 bases. The CDR3 consists of 18 residues. The germline CDR1 and CDR2 sequences are SGHVS and FQNEAQ. The ends lost 1 base at V and 7 bases at J; junction bases unmatched: 14. CDR3 region: CASSLVVRDRVRRQPQHF. The CDR3 DNA reads TGTGCCAGCAGCTTAGTGGTCCGGGACAGGGTTCGGAGGCAGCCCCAGCATTTT.